The 9 T cell receptor beta chains given below trace back to one sample, sequenced in a study of shared clonotypes between healthy human individuals. Clones were sequenced by immunoSEQ multiplex PCR, and TCRdb holds only the in-frame ones, with some missing. The repertoire has fewer than 3 million clones, around 92% of them found once; the top ten carry approximately 0.39%. The sequenced material came from naive CD4+ T cells from PBMCs. Subset reported: CD45RA+ positively selected. Receptor source: a man younger than 35 in good health. Some clones in this sample may be carry-over from other donors' samples.

The chain employs TRBV2 and TRBJ2-2; D not certain. Germline V gene sequence: CDR1 SNHLY, CDR2 FYNNEI. Trimming shortened V by 7 bases and J by 1 base, and 13 bases separated the two germline ends. The CDR3 has 15 residues. The CDR3 here is CASNYEPLNTGELFF. Here the CDR3 DNA reads TGTGCCAGCAATTACGAACCCCTGAACACCGGGGAGCTGTTTTTT.

This clone was counted a few times. Other DNA sequences in the same sample also yield this CDR3. J is TRBJ2-7 and V is TRBV28; D is unresolved. CDR3 length equals 14 residues. V lost 3 bases, J lost 1 base, and 10 bases lay in between. The germline V gene encodes CDR1 MDHEN and CDR2 SYDVKM. The CDR3 loop reads CASSFPGRSYEQYF. CDR3 DNA: TGTGCCAGCAGTTTCCCCGGACGGTCCTACGAGCAGTACTTC.

The V call is TRBV6-5, the J call TRBJ2-7, with D perhaps TRBD1 or TRBD2 (5 bases each). Germline CDR1 MNHEY, CDR2 SVGAGI. Trimming cost V 0 bases and J 2 bases, with 11 bases left between them. This CDR3 comprises 15 residues. Here the CDR3 DNA reads TGTGCCAGCAGTTACTCAGGGACGGCTGCCTACGAGCAGTACTTC. This encodes CASSYSGTAAYEQYF.

The chain recombines TRBV28 with TRBJ2-2, with 9 bases aligning to TRBD2. This CDR3 has 16 amino acids. Germline V gene lookup returns CDR1 MDHEN and CDR2 SYDVKM. CDR3 amino acids: CASRGSGSDNTGELFF. The DNA of the CDR3 is TGTGCTAGCCGTGGTAGCGGGAGCGACAACACCGGGGAGCTGTTTTTT.

The chain links TRBV29-1 to TRBJ1-2; 7 positions agree with TRBD1. Germline assignment: CDR1 SQVTM and CDR2 ANQGSEA. Unmatched junction bases numbered 15, after V lost 6 bases and J lost 8 bases. This CDR3 is 14 amino acids long. Here the CDR3 reads CSVSHRGGGQGYTF. In DNA, the CDR3 is TGCAGCGTGAGCCACAGGGGAGGAGGGCAAGGCTACACCTTC.

The chain links TRBV5-6 to TRBJ1-1; the D is unclear. V lost 0 bases and J 0 bases, leaving 12 bases between the germline ends. The CDR3 spans 16 residues. Germline loops: CDR1 SGHDT, CDR2 YYEEEE. CDR3 sequence reads: CASSLVSPSMNTEAFF. The CDR3 DNA sequence: TGTGCCAGCAGCTTGGTTAGCCCCAGCATGAACACTGAAGCTTTCTTT.

The V and J genes are TRBV7-2 and TRBJ1-1; D possibly corresponds to TRBD1 (6 bases). This CDR3 is 13 amino acids long. Germline CDR1 is SGHTA and CDR2 is FQGNSA. The V end was cut by 5 bases, the J end by 8 bases, with 15 bases between. The CDR3 nucleotides read TGTGCCAGCAGCGTCGACAGGCCCCCAGAAGCTTTCTTT. Translating gives CASSVDRPPEAFF. Looking up the rest from reference TRBV7-2 and TRBJ1-1 gives the full variable domain: GAGVSQSPSNKVTEKGKDVELRCDPISGHTALYWYRQSLGQGLEFLIYFQGNSAPDKSGLPSDRFSAERTGGSVSTLTIQRTQQEDSAVYLCASSVDRPPEAFFGQGTRLTVV.

This chain uses TRBV27 with TRBJ1-2; 9 bases align to TRBD1. CDR1 and CDR2 (germline): MNHEY, SMNVEV (reference sequence). J was trimmed by 3 bases and V by 6 bases; bases with no gene match: 8. The CDR3 sequence is 15 residues long. The CDR3 here is CASSRTRDRDYGYTF. The CDR3 DNA reads TGTGCCAGCAGCCGAACCCGGGACAGGGACTATGGCTACACCTTC.

The chain carries TRBV5-4 and TRBJ2-1; TRBD1 matches 10 bases. The germline CDR1 and CDR2 sequences are SGHNT and YYREEE (reference sequence). Unmatched junction bases numbered 7, after V lost 4 bases and J lost 3 bases. The CDR3 is 16 amino acids. CDR3: CASSGSGQGGYNEQFF. CDR3 sequence (DNA): TGTGCCAGCAGCGGGTCCGGACAGGGGGGCTACAATGAGCAGTTCTTC.